Listed below are T cell receptor beta chains from one sample, sequenced in a study of blood T cell repertoires in COVID-19. Repertoires were generated with immunoSEQ multiplex PCR, while TCRdb's copy carries only in-frame clones and drops some. The table lists about 140,000 clones, 77% of them singletons. The sequenced sample consisted of peripheral blood. The receptor source for this set is a woman between 50 and 59 years old with active or convalescent COVID-19. CDR3s include the opening cysteine and the closing phenylalanine or tryptophan. The D gene is left open where the match is weak. Clone size appears in some rows only: once, few, many, or a class for an expanded clone.

j_gene,d_gene,abundance,len,v_gene,CDR3nt,CDR3aa
TRBJ1-1,.,.,14,TRBV7-2,TGTGCCAGCACCCAACAGAACAGGAACACTGAAGCTTTCTTT,CASTQQNRNTEAFF
TRBJ1-4,TRBD1,.,17,TRBV30,TGTGCCTGGAGTGTACGAGGACAGGGGAGGACTAATGAAAAACTGTTTTTT,CAWSVRGQGRTNEKLFF
TRBJ2-7,TRBD2,.,16,TRBV9,TGTGCCAGCAGCGCCGGACTAGCGGGGGGCTCCTACGAGCAGTACTTC,CASSAGLAGGSYEQYF
TRBJ1-2,.,.,11,TRBV20-1,TGCAGTGCTACAGGGGACTATGGCTACACCTTC,CSATGDYGYTF
TRBJ2-7,TRBD2,.,17,TRBV5-1,TGCGCCAGCAGCTTGTACTCTAGCGGGAGCTCTGCCTACGAGCAGTACTTC,CASSLYSSGSSAYEQYF
TRBJ1-4,TRBD1,.,15,TRBV9,TGTGCCAGCAGCGTTGGACAGGGGGAGGGTGAAAAACTGTTTTTT,CASSVGQGEGEKLFF
TRBJ1-3,.,.,18,TRBV4-2,TGTGCCAGCAGCCAAGATGGGGCACGTTCCTACTCTGGAAACACCATATATTTT,CASSQDGARSYSGNTIYF
TRBJ2-7,.,.,12,TRBV7-8,TGTGCCAGCAGCCGAAACAGCTACGAGCAGTACTTC,CASSRNSYEQYF
TRBJ1-2,.,.,15,TRBV6-2/TRBV6-3,TGTGCCAGCAGCCAACCAGGGGCTCTCAACTATGGCTACACCTTC,CASSQPGALNYGYTF
TRBJ2-3,.,.,13,TRBV5-4,TGTGCCAGCAGCTTGGCCGGAGGGGATACGCAGTATTTT,CASSLAGGDTQYF
TRBJ1-2,.,few,14,TRBV6-2/TRBV6-3,TGTGCCAGCAGCTCCACTACAGGCTCCTATGGCTACACCTTC,CASSSTTGSYGYTF
TRBJ1-6,.,.,14,TRBV6-6,TGTGCCAGCAGTTACCCCCGCGGGGGTTCACCCCTCCACTTT,CASSYPRGGSPLHF
TRBJ2-1,TRBD1,.,14,TRBV6-5,TGTGCCAGCACTCGTGGGACAGGGGGAAATGAGCAGTTCTTC,CASTRGTGGNEQFF
TRBJ1-5,.,many,15,TRBV19,TGTGCCAGTAGTATAGGTTCGGGGGGCGTTCGGCCCCAGCATTTT,CASSIGSGGVRPQHF
TRBJ1-2,TRBD1,.,16,TRBV4-2,TGTGCCAGCAGCCAAGGCCAACAGGGGGCGAACTATGGCTACACCTTC,CASSQGQQGANYGYTF
TRBJ2-7,TRBD2,.,13,TRBV7-2,TGTGCCAGCAGCTTCCCTAGCGGGGACGAGCAGTACTTC,CASSFPSGDEQYF
TRBJ2-5,TRBD1,once,15,TRBV5-5,TGTGCCAGCACCCTGGGTCAGGGGGCGCCTGAGACCCAGTACTTC,CASTLGQGAPETQYF
TRBJ2-1,.,.,13,TRBV6-5,TGTGCCAGCGCGGGGATACTTCCCGATGAGCAGTTCTTC,CASAGILPDEQFF
TRBJ2-1,TRBD1,few,15,TRBV24-1,TGTGCCACCTCTGCAGTCACAGGGGGCCACAATGAGCAGTTCTTC,CATSAVTGGHNEQFF